This is a list of T cell receptor beta chains from one sample in a study of cytomegalovirus exposure and HLA in healthy donors. The method was immunoSEQ multiplex PCR; TCRdb's version includes in-frame clones alone and lacks a portion of them. The sample contains more than 90,000 clones, 55% to 65% of which appear only once. Sequencing was done on a sample of PBMCs. These receptors all stem from a woman between 25 and 40 years old in good health and CMV-seronegative. Each CDR3 is given with its conserved first and last residue. The D gene is left open where the match is weak. Size values are once, few and many counts, or a class for expanded clones, and some rows have none.

clone size	J gene	D gene	V gene	CDR3 protein	CDR3 DNA
-	TRBJ2-2	-	TRBV25-1	CASSEWDGPNMGPGELFF	TGTGCCAGCAGTGAATGGGATGGGCCGAACATGGGGCCGGGGGAGCTGTTTTTT
few	TRBJ2-7	-	TRBV6-6	CASTNVAGSAYEQYF	TGTGCCAGCACCAACGTGGCGGGATCAGCCTACGAGCAGTACTTC
-	TRBJ1-1	-	TRBV7-2	CASSFRVRTEAFF	TGTGCCAGCAGCTTCCGGGTCCGGACTGAAGCTTTCTTT
once	TRBJ2-3	TRBD2	TRBV28	CASNRGFRRGLAGGNRTQDTQYF	TGTGCCAGCAATAGGGGCTTTCGGAGGGGACTAGCGGGTGGTAATAGGACCCAAGATACGCAGTATTTT
-	TRBJ2-3	-	TRBV5-1	CASSLGQSTDTQYF	TGCGCCAGCAGCTTGGGACAGAGCACAGATACGCAGTATTTT
-	TRBJ1-1	TRBD1	TRBV27	CASSGGGTEAFF	TGTGCCAGCTCAGGGGGTGGTACTGAAGCTTTCTTT
-	TRBJ2-2	TRBD1	TRBV28	CASSFLGTGVAGELFF	TGTGCCAGCAGTTTCCTAGGGACAGGGGTAGCCGGGGAGCTGTTTTTT
-	TRBJ1-3	-	TRBV6-1	CASSVRSGNTIYF	TGTGCCAGCAGTGTCCGAAGCGGAAACACCATATATTTT
-	TRBJ1-3	-	TRBV21-1	CASLEGTGSPGNTIYF	TGTGCCAGCCTGGAAGGGACAGGGAGTCCTGGAAACACCATATATTTT
-	TRBJ1-6	-	TRBV2	CASSLRDNSNSPLHF	TGTGCCAGCAGTCTCCGCGACAATTCTAATTCACCCCTCCACTTT